Here is one T cell receptor beta chain with its context. The CDR3 is made up of 16 amino acids. Germline V gene data show CDR1 as SEHNR and CDR2 as FQNEAQ (reference sequence). Trimming left V 0 bases short and J 4 bases short, with 15 bases between. The entry originates in a study of blood T cell repertoires in COVID-19. Across the study: Donors in the United States, Italy and Spain gave samples during acute or convalescent COVID-19.

As originally analysed: Nucleated cell number was recorded as an estimate derived from reference gene primer amplification. Produced via immunoSEQ multiplex PCR; TCRdb's table is partial and in-frame only. V and J calls and clone size are those listed in that table; D and trimming were worked out from the DNA. Here the sample spans 150,000 to 200,000 clones, about four fifths being singletons. The study recruited people aged about 18 to 90 years across approximately 24 US areas. Participants were placed into cohorts based on the clinical history they reported. The chain employs TRBV7-9 and TRBJ1-2; a weak D match, TRBD1 (5 bases). This receptor was obtained from a woman aged 25 to 39 who had been exposed to COVID-19. The specimen was PBMCs or T cells enriched from blood (not recorded which). The CDR3 nucleotides read TGTGCCAGCAGCTTAGCCTGGGGCGGTCTGGGCTATGGCTACACCTTC. It codes for CASSLAWGGLGYGYTF.